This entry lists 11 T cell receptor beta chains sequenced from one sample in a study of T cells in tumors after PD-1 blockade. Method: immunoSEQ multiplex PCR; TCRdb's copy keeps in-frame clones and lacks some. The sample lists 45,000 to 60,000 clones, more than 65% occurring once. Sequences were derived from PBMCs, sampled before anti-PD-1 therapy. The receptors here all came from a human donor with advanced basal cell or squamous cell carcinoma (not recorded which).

The CDR3 nucleotides read TGTGCCAGGACAGGGGCCGGGGCCAACGTCCTGACTTTC. Its translation: CARTGAGANVLTF. The V gene is TRBV2, the J gene TRBJ2-6; 8 bases are shared with TRBD1. The V gene's germline CDR1 is SNHLY and CDR2 FYNNEI. CDR3 size: 13 residues. J lost 4 bases, V lost 9 bases, and 2 bases had no gene match.

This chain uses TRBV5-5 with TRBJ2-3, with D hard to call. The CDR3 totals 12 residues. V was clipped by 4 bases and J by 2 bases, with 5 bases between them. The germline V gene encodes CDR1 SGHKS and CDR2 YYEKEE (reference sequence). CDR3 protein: CASSENTDTQYF. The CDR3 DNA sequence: TGTGCCAGCAGCGAAAACACAGATACGCAGTATTTT.

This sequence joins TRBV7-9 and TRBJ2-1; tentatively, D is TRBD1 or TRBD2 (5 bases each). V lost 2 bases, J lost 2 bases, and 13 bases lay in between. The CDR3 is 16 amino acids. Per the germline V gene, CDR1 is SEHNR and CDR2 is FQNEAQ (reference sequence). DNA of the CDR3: TGTGCCAGCAGCTTAACTCGGGACGGAACCTACAATGAGCAGTTCTTC. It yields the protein CASSLTRDGTYNEQFF.

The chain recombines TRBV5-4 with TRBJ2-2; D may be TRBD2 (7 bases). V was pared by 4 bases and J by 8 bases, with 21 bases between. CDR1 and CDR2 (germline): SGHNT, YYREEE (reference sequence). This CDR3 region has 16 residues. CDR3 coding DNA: TGTGCCAGCAGCCCGGAGGCGGGGGCCCGTTTGGGGGAGCTGTTTTTT. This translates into CASSPEAGARLGELFF.

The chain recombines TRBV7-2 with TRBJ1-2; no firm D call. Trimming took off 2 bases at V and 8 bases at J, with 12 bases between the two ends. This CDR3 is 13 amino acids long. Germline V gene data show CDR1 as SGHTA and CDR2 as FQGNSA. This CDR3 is CASSLMGRLGYTF. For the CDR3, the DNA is TGTGCCAGCAGCTTAATGGGGAGGTTAGGCTACACCTTC. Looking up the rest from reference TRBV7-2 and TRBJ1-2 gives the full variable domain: GAGVSQSPSNKVTEKGKDVELRCDPISGHTALYWYRQSLGQGLEFLIYFQGNSAPDKSGLPSDRFSAERTGGSVSTLTIQRTQQEDSAVYLCASSLMGRLGYTFGSGTRLTVV.

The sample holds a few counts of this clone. The CDR3 nucleotides read TGCAGCGTAGACGGGACAGGGGCTGGAAACACCATATATTTT. It encodes CSVDGTGAGNTIYF. The V and J genes are TRBV29-1 and TRBJ1-3, with 10 bases identical to TRBD1. This CDR3 region has 14 residues. The ends lost 6 bases at V and 2 bases at J; junction bases unmatched: 4. The V gene's germline CDR1 is SQVTM and CDR2 ANQGSEA.

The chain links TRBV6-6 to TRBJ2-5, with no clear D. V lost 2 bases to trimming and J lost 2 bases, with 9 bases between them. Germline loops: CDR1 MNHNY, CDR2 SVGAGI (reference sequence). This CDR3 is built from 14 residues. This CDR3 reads CASSYGSSQETQYF. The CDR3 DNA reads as TGTGCCAGCAGTTACGGGTCATCTCAAGAGACCCAGTACTTC.

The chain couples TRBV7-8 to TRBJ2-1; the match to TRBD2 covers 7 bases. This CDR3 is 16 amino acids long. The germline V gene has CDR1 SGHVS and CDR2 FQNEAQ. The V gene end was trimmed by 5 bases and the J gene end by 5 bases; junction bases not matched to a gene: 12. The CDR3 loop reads CASSKGVAGPNNEQFF. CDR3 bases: TGTGCCAGCAGCAAAGGGGTAGCGGGCCCGAACAATGAGCAGTTCTTC.

CDR3 sequence reads: CASTRGGNTGELFF. The CDR3 DNA is TGTGCCAGTACTAGGGGGGGGAACACCGGGGAGCTGTTTTTT. The chain recombines TRBV19 with TRBJ2-2; D is perhaps TRBD2 (7 bases). V lost 7 bases and J 1 base, leaving 10 bases between the germline ends. Germline V CDR1 and CDR2: LNHDA, SQIVND (reference sequence). The CDR3 covers 14 residues.

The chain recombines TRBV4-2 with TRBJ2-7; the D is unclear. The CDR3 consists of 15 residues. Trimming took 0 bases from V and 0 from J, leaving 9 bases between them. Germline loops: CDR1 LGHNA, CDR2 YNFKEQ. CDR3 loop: CASSQDVESSYEQYF. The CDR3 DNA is TGTGCCAGCAGCCAAGACGTGGAGAGCTCCTACGAGCAGTACTTC.

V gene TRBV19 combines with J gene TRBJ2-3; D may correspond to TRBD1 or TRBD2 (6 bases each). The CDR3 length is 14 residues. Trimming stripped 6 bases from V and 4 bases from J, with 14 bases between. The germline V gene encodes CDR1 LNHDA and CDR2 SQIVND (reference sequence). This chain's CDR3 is CASSPQRGADTQYF. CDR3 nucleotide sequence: TGTGCCAGTAGCCCTCAGAGGGGGGCAGATACGCAGTATTTT.